This TCR beta chain is from a study of T cells expressing NK-cell markers. This CDR3 has 13 residues. Germline CDR1 and CDR2: SQVTM and ANQGSEA. TCRdb re-called the 5' RACE reads and gives one entry per CDR3 protein, without DNA. The table gives about 260,000 distinct CDR3 sequences; the top ten clones make up about 0.39% of it. The sample consisted of blood T cells: a sorted CD56 or NKG2C T cell subset, CD4+ or CD8+ T cells, or bulk PBMC T cells (not recorded which). This TCR was recovered from a man aged 18 to 29 in good health. The rearrangement links TRBV29-1 to TRBJ2-1; the D call of TRBD1 rests on TCRdb alone, since no DNA is present to check it. CDR3 sequence reads: CSVAQVTGNEQFF.